This T cell receptor (beta chain) stems from a study of shared clonotypes between healthy human individuals. TCRdb's copy holds only in-frame clones and misses some; the assay was immunoSEQ multiplex PCR. The table shows approximately 2.5 million clones, with more than 80% occurring only once. Trimming took off 6 bases at V and 8 bases at J, with 11 bases between the two ends. This CDR3 is built from 12 residues. CDR1 and CDR2 (germline): MNHNS, SASEGT. The V and J genes are TRBV6-1 and TRBJ2-1; D is unresolved. The receptor was isolated from a man aged 18 to 29 in good health. Sequencing was done on a sample of naive CD4+ T cells sorted from blood. Sample subset: CD45RA+ positively selected. The chain's CDR3 is CASSESDDEQFF. The CDR3 DNA is TGTGCCAGCAGCGAATCGGATGATGAGCAGTTCTTC.